This T cell receptor beta chain was identified in a study of T cell repertoires in cytomegalovirus infection. The germline V and J ends were trimmed by 1 base and 7 bases, with 10 bases remaining between them. The CDR3 is 13 residues long. The germline V gene encodes CDR1 SGHVS and CDR2 FNYEAQ. The table lists this clonotype with many counts. The antigen is unknown. TCRdb re-derived calls from the reads in MiXCR, one entry per CDR3 protein. The sample shows approximately 1,000,000 distinct CDR3 sequences, roughly 30% of them seen only once. V and J are TRBV7-6 and TRBJ1-1, with D perhaps matching TRBD1 (6 bases). This TCR was sampled from a human donor in good health (CMV status not recorded). Some clones in this sample may be carry-over from other donors' samples. The sequencing used cultured CD8+ T cells from PBMCs, collected from culture after CMV antigen stimulation. The CDR3 DNA sequence: TGTGCCAGCAGCTTAGATGGCAGGGGTGAAGCTTTCTTT. It encodes CASSLDGRGEAFF.